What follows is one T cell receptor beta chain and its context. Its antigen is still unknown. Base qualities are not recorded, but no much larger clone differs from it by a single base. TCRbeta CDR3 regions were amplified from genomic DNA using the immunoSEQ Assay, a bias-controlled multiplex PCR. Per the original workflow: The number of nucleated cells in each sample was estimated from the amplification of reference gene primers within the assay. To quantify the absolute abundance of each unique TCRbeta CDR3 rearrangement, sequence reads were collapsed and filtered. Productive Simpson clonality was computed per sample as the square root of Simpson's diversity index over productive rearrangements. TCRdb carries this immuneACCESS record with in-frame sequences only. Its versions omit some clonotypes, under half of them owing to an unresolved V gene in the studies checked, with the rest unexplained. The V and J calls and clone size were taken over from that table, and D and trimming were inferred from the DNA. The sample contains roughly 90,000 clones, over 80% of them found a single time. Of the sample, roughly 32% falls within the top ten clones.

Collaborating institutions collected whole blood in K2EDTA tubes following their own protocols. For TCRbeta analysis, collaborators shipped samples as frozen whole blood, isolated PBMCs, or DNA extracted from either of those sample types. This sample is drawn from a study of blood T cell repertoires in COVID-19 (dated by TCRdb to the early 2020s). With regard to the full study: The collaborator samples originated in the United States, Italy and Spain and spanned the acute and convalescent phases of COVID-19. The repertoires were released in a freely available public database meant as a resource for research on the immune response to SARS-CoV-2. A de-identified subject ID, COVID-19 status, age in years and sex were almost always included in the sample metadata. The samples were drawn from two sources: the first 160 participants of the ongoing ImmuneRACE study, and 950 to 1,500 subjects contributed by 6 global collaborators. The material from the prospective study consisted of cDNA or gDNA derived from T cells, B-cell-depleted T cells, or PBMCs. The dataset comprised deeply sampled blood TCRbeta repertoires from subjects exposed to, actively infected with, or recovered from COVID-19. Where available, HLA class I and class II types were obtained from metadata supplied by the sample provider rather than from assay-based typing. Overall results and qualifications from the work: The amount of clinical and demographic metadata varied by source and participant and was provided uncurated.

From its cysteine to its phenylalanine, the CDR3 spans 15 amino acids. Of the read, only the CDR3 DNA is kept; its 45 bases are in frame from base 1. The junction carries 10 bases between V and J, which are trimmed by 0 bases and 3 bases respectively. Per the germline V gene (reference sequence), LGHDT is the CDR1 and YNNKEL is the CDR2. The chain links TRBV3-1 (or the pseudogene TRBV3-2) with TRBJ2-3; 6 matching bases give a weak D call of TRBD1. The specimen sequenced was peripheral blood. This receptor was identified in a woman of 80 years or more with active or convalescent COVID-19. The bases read TGTGCCAGCAGCCAAGACTTAGGGGGAACAGATACGCAGTATTTT. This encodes CASSQDLGGTDTQYF.